Listed below are T cell receptor beta chains from one sample, sequenced in a study of OX40 agonist ivuxolimab in advanced cancers. The protocol was immunoSEQ multiplex PCR, while the TCRdb copy is restricted to in-frame clones and leaves out a portion. The table records 60,000 to 75,000 clones, around 90% of them present only once. Here the sequenced sample was CD4+ or CD8+ T cells sorted from blood, taken in a trial of the OX40 agonist ivuxolimab. The source is an adult with an advanced solid tumor such as melanoma, head and neck, liver or kidney cancer. Each CDR3 is given with its conserved first and last residue. The order of the fields is J gene, V gene, CDR3 protein.

>TRBJ2-5|TRBV11-3
CASSLGSDVSGETQYF
>TRBJ1-4|TRBV7-9
CASSGGGSTNEKLFF
>TRBJ2-1|TRBV7-2
CASSLALAGANEQFF
>TRBJ2-7|TRBV6-5
CASSYRRAGEQYF
>TRBJ1-5|TRBV2
CASSERGEGWKPQHF
>TRBJ2-7|TRBV19
CASTGTTLYEQYF
>TRBJ1-5|TRBV6-6
CASRTSTGGYQHF
>TRBJ2-7|TRBV18
CASSPPEGRSYEQYF
>TRBJ2-7|TRBV6-6
CASSTHAQGNEQYF
>TRBJ1-1|TRBV7-2
CASSSEARPAFF
>TRBJ2-4|TRBV19
CASSITHGAKNIQYF
>TRBJ2-1|TRBV10-3
CAISQKSSYNEQFF
>TRBJ2-3|TRBV7-3
CASSRGVQPSTDTQYF
>TRBJ1-3|TRBV7-2
CASSQGSRNTIYF
>TRBJ2-7|TRBV5-1
CASSLAGDPGDYEQYF
>TRBJ1-1|TRBV28
CASSPPRTGNTEAFF
>TRBJ2-7|TRBV15
CATSRVLGVKYEQYF
>TRBJ2-7|TRBV7-3
CASSPTGLTKEQYF
>TRBJ1-4|TRBV29-1
CSVSTLTVGKLFF
>TRBJ1-3|TRBV7-9
CASSLGRNKANTIYF
>TRBJ2-7|TRBV6-6
CASSDRGAYEQYF
>TRBJ2-7|TRBV6-6
CASSLTSGSYEQYF
>TRBJ1-1|TRBV2
CASVRHLMNAEAFF
>TRBJ1-2|TRBV4-3
CASSQDTGTTFTRIYGYTF
>TRBJ2-3|TRBV5-4
CASSPRTSGSTDTQYF
>TRBJ1-3|TRBV2
CASMNSASGNTIYF
>TRBJ2-1|TRBV14
CASSQVGGYNEQFF
>TRBJ2-1|TRBV5-4
CASSLGTRGYNEQFF
>NA|TRBV28
CASSSNGQVRVDEQYF
>TRBJ2-1|TRBV5-1
CASSFGVVEGEQFF
>TRBJ1-1|TRBV11-2
CASSFVNTEAFF
>TRBJ1-6|TRBV6-5
CASSDGYSPLHF
>TRBJ2-3|TRBV30
CAWMNLGTDTQYF
>TRBJ1-1|TRBV11-3
CASSLRQGRNTEAFF